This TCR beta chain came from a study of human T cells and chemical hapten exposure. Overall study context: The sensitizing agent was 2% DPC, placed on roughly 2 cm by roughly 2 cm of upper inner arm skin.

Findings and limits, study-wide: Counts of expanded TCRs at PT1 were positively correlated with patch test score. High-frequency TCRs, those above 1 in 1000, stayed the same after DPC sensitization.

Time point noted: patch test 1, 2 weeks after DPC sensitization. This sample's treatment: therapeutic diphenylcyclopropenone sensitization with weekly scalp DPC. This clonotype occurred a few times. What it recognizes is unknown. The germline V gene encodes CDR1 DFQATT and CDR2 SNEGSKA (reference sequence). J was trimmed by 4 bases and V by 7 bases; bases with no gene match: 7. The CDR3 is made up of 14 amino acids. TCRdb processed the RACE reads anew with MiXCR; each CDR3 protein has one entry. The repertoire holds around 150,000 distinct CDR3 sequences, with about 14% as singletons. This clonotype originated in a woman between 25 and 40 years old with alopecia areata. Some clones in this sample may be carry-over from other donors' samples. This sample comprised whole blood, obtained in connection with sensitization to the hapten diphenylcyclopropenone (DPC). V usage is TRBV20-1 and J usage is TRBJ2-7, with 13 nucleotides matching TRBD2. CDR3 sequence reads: CSVRTSGRGYEQYF. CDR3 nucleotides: TGCAGTGTCAGGACTAGCGGGAGAGGTTACGAGCAGTACTTC.